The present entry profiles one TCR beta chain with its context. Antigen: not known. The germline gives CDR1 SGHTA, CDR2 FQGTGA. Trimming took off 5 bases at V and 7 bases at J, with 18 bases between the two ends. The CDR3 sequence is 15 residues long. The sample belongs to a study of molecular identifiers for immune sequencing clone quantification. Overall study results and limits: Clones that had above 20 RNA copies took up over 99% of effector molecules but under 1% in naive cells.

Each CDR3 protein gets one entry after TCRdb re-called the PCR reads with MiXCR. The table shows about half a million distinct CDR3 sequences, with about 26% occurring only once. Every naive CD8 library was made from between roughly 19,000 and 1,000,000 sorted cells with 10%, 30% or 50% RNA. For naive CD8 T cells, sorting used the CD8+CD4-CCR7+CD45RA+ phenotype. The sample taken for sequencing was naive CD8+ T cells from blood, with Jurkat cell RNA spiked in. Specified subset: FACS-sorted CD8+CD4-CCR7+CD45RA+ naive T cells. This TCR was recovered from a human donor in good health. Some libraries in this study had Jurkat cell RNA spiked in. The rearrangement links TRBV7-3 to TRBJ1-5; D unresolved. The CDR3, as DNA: TGTGCCAGCAGCCCCGGACTTGGTTCTTTCCAGCCCCAGCATTTT. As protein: CASSPGLGSFQPQHF.